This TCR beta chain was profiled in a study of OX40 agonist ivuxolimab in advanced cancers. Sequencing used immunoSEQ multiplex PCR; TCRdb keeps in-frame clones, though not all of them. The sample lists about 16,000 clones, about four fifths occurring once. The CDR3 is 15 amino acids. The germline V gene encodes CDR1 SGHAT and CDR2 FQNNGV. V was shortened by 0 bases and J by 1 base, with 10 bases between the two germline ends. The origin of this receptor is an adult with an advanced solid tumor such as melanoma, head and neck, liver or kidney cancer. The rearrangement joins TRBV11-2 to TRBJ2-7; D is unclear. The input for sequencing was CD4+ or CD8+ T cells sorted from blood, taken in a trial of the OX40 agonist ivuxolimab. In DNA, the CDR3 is TGTGCCAGCAGCTTAGAATGGACGTTATCCTACGAGCAGTACTTC. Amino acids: CASSLEWTLSYEQYF.